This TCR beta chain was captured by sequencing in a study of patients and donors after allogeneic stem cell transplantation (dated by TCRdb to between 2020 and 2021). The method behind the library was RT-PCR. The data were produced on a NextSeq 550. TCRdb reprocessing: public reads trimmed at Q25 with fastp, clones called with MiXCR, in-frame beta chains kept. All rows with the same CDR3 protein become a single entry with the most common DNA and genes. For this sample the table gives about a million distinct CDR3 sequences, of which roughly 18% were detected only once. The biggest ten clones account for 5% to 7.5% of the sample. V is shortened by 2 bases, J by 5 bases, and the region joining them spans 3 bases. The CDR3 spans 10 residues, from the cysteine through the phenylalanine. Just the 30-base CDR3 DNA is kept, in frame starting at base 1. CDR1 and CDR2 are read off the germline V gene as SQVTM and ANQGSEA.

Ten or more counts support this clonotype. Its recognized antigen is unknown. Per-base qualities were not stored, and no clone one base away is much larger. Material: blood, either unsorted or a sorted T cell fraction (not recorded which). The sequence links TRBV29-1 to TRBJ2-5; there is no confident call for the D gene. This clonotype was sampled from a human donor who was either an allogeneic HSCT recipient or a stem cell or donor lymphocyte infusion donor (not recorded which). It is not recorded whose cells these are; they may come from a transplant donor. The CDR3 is CSVERETQYF. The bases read TGCAGCGTTGAACGGGAGACCCAGTACTTC. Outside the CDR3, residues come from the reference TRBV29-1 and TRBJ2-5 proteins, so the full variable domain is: SAVISQKPSRDICQRGTSLTIQCQVDSQVTMMFWYRQQPGQSLTLIATANQGSEATYESGFVIDKFPISRPNLTFSTLTVSNMSPEDSSIYLCSVERETQYFGPGTRLLVL.